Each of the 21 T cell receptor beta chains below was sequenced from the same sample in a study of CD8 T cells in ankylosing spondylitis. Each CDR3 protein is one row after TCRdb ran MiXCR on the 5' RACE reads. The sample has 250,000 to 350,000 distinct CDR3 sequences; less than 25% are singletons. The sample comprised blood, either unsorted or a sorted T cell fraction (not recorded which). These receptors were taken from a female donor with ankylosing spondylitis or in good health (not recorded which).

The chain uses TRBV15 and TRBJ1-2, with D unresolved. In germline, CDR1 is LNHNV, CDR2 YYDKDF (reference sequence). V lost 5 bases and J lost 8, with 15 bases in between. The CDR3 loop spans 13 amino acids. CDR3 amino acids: CATSPQYYRGYTF. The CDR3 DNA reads TGTGCCACCAGCCCACAGTACTATCGGGGCTACACCTTC.

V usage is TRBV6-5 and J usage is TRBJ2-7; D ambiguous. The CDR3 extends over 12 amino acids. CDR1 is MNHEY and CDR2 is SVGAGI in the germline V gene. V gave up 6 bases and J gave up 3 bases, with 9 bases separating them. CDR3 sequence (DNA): TGTGCCAGCAGGGGCACACACTACGAGCAGTACTTC. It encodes CASRGTHYEQYF.

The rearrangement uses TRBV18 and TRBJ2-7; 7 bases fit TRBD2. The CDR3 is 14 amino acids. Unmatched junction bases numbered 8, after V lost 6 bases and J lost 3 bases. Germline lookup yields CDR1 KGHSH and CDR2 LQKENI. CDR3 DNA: TGTGCCAGCTCGCCCAGGGCGGGAGTCTACGAGCAGTACTTC. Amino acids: CASSPRAGVYEQYF.

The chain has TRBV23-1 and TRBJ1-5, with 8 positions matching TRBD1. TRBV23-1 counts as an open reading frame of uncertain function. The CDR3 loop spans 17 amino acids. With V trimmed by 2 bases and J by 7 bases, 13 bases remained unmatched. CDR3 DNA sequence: TGCGCCAGCAGTCAACCCCGACAGGGGAAGGCGAGACAGCCCCAGCATTTT. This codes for CASSQPRQGKARQPQHF.

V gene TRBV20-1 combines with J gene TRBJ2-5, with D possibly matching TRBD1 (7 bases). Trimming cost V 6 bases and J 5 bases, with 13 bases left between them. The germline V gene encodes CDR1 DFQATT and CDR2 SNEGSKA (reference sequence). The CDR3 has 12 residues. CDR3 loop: CSAQQGRETQYF. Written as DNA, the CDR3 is TGCAGTGCCCAACAGGGGAGGGAGACCCAGTACTTC.

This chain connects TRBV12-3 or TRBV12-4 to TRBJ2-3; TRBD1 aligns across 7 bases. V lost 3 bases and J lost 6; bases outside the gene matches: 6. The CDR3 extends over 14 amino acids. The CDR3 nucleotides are TGTGCCAGCAGTTTGGACAGGCCTAGGGATACGCAGTATTTT. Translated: CASSLDRPRDTQYF.

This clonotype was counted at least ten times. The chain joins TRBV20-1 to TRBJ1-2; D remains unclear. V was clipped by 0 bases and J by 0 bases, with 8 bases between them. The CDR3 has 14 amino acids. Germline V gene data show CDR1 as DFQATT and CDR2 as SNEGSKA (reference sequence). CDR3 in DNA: TGCAGTGCTAGAGATCGGCGGGCTAACTATGGCTACACCTTC. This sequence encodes CSARDRRANYGYTF.

CDR3 region: CSVFAGRVDTQYF. In nucleotides, the CDR3 is TGCAGCGTTTTTGCAGGGAGAGTAGATACGCAGTATTTT. The rearrangement joins TRBV29-1 to TRBJ2-3; D tentatively fits TRBD1 or TRBD2 (5 bases each). Germline V gene lookup returns CDR1 SQVTM and CDR2 ANQGSEA. V shed 5 bases and J shed 5 bases, with 14 bases lying between them. The CDR3 has 13 residues.

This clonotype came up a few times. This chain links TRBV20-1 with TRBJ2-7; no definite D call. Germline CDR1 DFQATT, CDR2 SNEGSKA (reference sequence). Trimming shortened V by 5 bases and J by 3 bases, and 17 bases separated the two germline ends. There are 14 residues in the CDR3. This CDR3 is CSASPWSSYYEQYF. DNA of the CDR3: TGCAGTGCTTCCCCTTGGAGCAGTTACTACGAGCAGTACTTC.

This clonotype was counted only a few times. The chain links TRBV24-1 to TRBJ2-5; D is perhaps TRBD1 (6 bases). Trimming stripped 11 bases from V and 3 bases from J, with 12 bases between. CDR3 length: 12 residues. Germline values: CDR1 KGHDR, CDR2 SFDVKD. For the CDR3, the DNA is TGTGCCATGTTGGACAGAAAAGAGACCCAGTACTTC. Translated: CAMLDRKETQYF.

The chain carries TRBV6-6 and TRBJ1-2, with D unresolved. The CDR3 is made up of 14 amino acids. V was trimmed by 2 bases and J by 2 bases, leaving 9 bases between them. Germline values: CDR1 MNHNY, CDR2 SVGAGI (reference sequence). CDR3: CASSYTKDNYGYTF. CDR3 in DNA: TGTGCCAGCAGTTACACTAAGGACAACTATGGCTACACCTTC.

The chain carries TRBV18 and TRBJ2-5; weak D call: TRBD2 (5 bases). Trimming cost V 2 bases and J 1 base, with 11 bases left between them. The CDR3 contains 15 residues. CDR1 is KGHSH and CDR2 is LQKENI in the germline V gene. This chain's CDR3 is CASSPRETIQETQYF. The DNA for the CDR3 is TGTGCCAGCTCACCAAGGGAGACAATCCAAGAGACCCAGTACTTC.

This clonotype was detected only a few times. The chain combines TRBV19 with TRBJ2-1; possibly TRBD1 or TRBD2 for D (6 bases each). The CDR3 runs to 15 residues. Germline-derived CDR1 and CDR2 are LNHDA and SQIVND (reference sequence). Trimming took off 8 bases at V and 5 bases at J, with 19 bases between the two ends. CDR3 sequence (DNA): TGTGCCAGTTCTAGGGGGGTGGCGGGCAACAATGAGCAGTTCTTC. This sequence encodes CASSRGVAGNNEQFF. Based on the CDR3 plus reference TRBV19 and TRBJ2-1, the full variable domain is DGGITQSPKYLFRKEGQNVTLSCEQNLNHDAMYWYRQDPGQGLRLIYYSQIVNDFQKGDIAEGYSVSREKKESFPLTVTSAQKNPTAFYLCASSRGVAGNNEQFFGPGTRLTVL.

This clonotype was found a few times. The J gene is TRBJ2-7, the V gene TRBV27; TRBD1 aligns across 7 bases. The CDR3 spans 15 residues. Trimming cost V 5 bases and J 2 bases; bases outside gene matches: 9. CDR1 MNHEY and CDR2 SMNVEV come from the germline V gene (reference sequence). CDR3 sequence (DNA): TGTGCCAGCAGTACGCACGACAGGGCTGCCTACGAGCAGTACTTC. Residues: CASSTHDRAAYEQYF.

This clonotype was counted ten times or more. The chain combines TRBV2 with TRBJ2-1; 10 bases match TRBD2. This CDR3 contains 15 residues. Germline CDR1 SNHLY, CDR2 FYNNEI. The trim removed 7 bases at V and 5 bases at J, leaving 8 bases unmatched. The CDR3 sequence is CASTAGTSDDNEQFF. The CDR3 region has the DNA TGTGCCAGCACCGCCGGGACTAGCGATGACAATGAGCAGTTCTTC. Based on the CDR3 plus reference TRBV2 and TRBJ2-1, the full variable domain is EPEVTQTPSHQVTQMGQEVILRCVPISNHLYFYWYRQILGQKVEFLVSFYNNEISEKSEIFDDQFSVERPDGSNFTLKIRSTKLEDSAMYFCASTAGTSDDNEQFFGPGTRLTVL.

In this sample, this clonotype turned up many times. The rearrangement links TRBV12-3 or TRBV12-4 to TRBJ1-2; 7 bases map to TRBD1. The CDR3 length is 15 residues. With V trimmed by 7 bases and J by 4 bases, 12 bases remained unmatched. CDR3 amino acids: CASTQGDRILYGYTF. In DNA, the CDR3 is TGTGCCAGCACCCAGGGGGACAGAATACTCTATGGCTACACCTTC.

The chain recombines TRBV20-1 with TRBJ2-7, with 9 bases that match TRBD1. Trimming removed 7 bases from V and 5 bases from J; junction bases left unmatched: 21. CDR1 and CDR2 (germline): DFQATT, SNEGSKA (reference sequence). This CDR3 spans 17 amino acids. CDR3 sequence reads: CSVFGQGPGQGRNEQYF. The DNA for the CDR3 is TGCAGTGTCTTCGGCCAAGGCCCGGGACAGGGTAGAAACGAGCAGTACTTC.

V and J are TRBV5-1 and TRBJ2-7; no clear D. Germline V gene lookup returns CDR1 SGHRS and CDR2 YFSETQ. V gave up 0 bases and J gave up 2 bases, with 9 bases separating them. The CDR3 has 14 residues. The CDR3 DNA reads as TGCGCCAGCAGCTTGGGTGGGTCGGCCTACGAGCAGTACTTC. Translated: CASSLGGSAYEQYF. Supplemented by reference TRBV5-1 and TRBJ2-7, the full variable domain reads KAGVTQTPRYLIKTRGQQVTLSCSPISGHRSVSWYQQTPGQGLQFLFEYFSETQRNKGNFPGRFSGRQFSNSRSEMNVSTLELGDSALYLCASSLGGSAYEQYFGPGTRLTVT.

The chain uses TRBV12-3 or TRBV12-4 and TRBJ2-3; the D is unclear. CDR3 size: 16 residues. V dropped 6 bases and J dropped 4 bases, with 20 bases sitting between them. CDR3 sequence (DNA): TGTGCCAGCAGCCCAGGTTCAGCGTTATGGCCAGATACGCAGTATTTT. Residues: CASSPGSALWPDTQYF.

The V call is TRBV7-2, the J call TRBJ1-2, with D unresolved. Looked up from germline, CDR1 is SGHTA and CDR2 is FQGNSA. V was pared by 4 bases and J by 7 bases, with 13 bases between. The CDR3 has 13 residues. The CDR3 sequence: CASSSRALTGYTF. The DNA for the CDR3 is TGTGCCAGCAGCTCGCGGGCCTTGACTGGCTACACCTTC.

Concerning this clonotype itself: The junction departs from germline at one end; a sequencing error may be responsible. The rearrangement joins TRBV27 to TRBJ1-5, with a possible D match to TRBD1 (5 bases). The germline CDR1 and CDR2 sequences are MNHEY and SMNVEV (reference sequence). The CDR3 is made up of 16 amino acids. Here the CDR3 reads CTSSFHLTGTDQPQHF. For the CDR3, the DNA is TGCACCAGCAGTTTTCATTTAACGGGGACCGATCAGCCCCAGCATTTT.